This T cell receptor (beta chain) originates from a study of cytomegalovirus exposure and HLA in healthy donors. Whole-study results and caveats: Common viral pathogens (according to a later analysis) appeared linked to several of the most significant clusters. Near-uniform donor sequencing depth was presumed by presence/absence analyses. In a later analysis, TCR beta V- and J-gene trimming was associated with a missense DCLRE1C variant. In a later analysis, compared with equally common non-associated chains, HLA-associated beta chains were more expanded.

PCR was performed using 60 Vbeta and 13 Jbeta primers. Some clones are missing from TCRdb's copy, which holds only in-frame ones; the method was immunoSEQ multiplex PCR. Of fewer than 250,000 clones listed, 65% to 85% are singletons. About this clone itself: What it binds is not known.

Sequenced sample: PBMCs. This receptor was taken from a man aged 18 to 29 in good health and CMV-seronegative.

Written as DNA, the CDR3 is TGTGCCAGCAGCTGGGTTGACAGCCAAGAGACCCAGTACTTC. This encodes CASSWVDSQETQYF. The chain combines TRBV5-4 with TRBJ2-5, with TRBD1 as a possible D gene (5 bases). Trimming cost V 3 bases and J 1 base, with 10 bases left between them. Per germline, CDR1 SGHNT and CDR2 YYREEE (reference sequence). This CDR3 has 14 amino acids.